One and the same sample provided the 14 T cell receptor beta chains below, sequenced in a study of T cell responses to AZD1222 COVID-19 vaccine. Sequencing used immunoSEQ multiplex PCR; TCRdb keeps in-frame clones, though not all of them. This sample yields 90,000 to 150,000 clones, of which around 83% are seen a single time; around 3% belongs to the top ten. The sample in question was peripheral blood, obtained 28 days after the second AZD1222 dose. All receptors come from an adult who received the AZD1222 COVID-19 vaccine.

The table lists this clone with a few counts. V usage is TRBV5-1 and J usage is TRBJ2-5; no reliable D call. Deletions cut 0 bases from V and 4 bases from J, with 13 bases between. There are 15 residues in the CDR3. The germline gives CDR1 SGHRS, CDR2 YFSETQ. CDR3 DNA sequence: TGCGCCAGCAGCTTGGTCGATAGGATGATAGAGACCCAGTACTTC. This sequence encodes CASSLVDRMIETQYF.

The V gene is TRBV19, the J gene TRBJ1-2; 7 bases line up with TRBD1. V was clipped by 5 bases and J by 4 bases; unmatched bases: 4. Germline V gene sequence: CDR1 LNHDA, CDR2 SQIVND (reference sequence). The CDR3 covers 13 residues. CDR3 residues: CASSQGDTYGYTF. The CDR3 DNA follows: TGTGCCAGTAGTCAGGGGGACACCTATGGCTACACCTTC.

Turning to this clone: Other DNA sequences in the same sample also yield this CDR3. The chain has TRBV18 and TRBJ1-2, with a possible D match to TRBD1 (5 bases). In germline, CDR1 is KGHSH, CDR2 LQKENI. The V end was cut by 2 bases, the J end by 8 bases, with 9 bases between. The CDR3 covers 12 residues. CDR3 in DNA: TGTGCCAGCTCACCAAAAGGGACCGGCTACACCTTC. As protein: CASSPKGTGYTF.

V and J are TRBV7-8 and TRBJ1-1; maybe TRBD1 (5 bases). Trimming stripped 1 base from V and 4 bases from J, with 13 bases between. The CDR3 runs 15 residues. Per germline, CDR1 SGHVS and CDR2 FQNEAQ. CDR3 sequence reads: CASSLGAGWTTEAFF. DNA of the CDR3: TGTGCCAGCAGCTTAGGGGCAGGGTGGACCACTGAAGCTTTCTTT. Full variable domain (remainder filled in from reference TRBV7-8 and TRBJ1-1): GAGVSQSPRYKVAKRGQDVALRCDPISGHVSLFWYQQALGQGPEFLTYFQNEAQLDKSGLPSDRFFAERPEGSVSTLKIQRTQQEDSAVYLCASSLGAGWTTEAFFGQGTRLTVV.

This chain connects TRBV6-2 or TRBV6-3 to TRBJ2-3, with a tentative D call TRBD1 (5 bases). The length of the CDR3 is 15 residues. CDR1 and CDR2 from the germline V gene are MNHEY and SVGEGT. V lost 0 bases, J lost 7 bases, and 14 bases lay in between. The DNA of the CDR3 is TGTGCCAGCAGTTACTCGAACAGGAACAAATATACGCAGTATTTT. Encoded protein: CASSYSNRNKYTQYF.

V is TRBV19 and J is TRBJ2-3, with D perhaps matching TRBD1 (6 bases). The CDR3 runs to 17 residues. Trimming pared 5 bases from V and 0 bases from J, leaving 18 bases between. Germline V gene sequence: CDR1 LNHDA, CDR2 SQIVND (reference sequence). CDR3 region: CASSSGGRPVSTDTQYF. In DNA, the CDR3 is TGTGCCAGTAGTTCTGGGGGCAGGCCAGTTAGCACAGATACGCAGTATTTT.

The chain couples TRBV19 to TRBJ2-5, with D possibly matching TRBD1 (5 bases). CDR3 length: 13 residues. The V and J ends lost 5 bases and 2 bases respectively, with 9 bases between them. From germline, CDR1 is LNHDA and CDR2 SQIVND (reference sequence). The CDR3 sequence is CASSLGAQETQYF. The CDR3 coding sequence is TGTGCCAGTAGTCTAGGGGCTCAAGAGACCCAGTACTTC.

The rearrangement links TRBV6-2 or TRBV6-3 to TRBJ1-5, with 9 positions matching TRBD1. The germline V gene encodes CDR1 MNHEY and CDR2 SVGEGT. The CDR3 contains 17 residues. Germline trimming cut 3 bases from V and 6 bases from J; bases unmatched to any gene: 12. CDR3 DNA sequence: TGTGCCAGCAGTTATCAAACAACCGGGACAGGGTTTCAGCCCCAGCATTTT. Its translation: CASSYQTTGTGFQPQHF.

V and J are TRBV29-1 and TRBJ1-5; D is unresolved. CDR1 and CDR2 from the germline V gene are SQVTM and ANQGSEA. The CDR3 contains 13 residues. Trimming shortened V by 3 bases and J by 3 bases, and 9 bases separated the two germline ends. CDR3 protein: CSVDQVNNQPQHF. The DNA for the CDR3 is TGCAGCGTTGACCAGGTAAACAATCAGCCCCAGCATTTT.

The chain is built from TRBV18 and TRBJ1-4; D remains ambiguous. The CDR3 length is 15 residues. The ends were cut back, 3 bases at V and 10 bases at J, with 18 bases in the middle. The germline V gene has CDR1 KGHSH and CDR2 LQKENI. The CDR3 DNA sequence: TGTGCCAGCTCACCTGACCAAGGGATTCGAGGAAAACTGTTTTTT. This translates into CASSPDQGIRGKLFF. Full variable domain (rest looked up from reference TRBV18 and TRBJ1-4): NAGVMQNPRHLVRRRGQEARLRCSPMKGHSHVYWYRQLPEEGLKFMVYLQKENIIDESGMPKERFSAEFPKEGPSILRIQQVVRGDSAAYFCASSPDQGIRGKLFFGSGTQLSVL.

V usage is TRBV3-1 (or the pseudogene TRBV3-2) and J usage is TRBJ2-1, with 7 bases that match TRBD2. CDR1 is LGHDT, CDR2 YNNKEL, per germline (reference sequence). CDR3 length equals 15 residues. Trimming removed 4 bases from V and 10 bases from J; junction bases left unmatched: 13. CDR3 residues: CASSPWGGPIGEQFF. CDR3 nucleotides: TGTGCCAGCAGCCCGTGGGGGGGTCCCATTGGGGAGCAGTTCTTC.

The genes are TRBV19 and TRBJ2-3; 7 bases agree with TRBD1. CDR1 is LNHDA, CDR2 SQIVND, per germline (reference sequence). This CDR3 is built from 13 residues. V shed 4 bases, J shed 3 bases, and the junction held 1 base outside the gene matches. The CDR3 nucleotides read TGTGCCAGTAGTACGACAGGGACAGATACGCAGTATTTT. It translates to CASSTTGTDTQYF.

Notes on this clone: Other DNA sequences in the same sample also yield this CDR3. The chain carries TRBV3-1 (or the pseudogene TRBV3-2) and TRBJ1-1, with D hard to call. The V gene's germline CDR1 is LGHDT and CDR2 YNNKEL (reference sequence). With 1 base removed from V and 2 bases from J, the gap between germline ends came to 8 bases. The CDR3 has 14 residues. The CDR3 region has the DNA TGTGCCAGCAGCCAAGTCGGCGGTAACACTGAAGCTTTCTTT. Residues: CASSQVGGNTEAFF.

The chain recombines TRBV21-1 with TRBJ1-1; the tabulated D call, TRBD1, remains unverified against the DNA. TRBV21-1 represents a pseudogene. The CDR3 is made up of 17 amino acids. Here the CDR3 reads CASSKGEGERVNTEAFF. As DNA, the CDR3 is TGTGCCAGCAGCAAAGGAGAGGGGGAAAGGGTGAACACTGAAGCTTTCTTT.